The 32 T cell receptor beta chains reported below all come from one sample, sequenced in a study of cytomegalovirus exposure and HLA in healthy donors. Amplification used 60 Vbeta primers and 13 Jbeta primers. TCRdb's table, derived via immunoSEQ multiplex PCR, lists solely in-frame clones and lacks some. The sample records roughly 140,000 clones, roughly 76% being singletons. Sequenced input: PBMCs. All receptors derive from a human donor in good health.

The V gene is TRBV7-2, the J gene TRBJ2-5; TRBD2 matches at 9 bases. This CDR3 contains 14 residues. Per germline, CDR1 SGHTA and CDR2 FQGNSA. V was pared by 2 bases and J by 11 bases, with 9 bases of the junction left unmatched. This chain's CDR3 is CASSLSLAGWEQYF. In DNA, the CDR3 is TGTGCCAGCAGCTTATCACTAGCGGGCTGGGAGCAGTACTTC. Complete variable domain (other parts from reference TRBV7-2 and TRBJ2-5): GAGVSQSPSNKVTEKGKDVELRCDPISGHTALYWYRQSLGQGLEFLIYFQGNSAPDKSGLPSDRFSAERTGGSVSTLTIQRTQQEDSAVYLCASSLSLAGWEQYFGPGTRLLVL.

The chain is built from TRBV5-1 and TRBJ1-1; TRBD1 matches at 12 bases. Germline CDR1 SGHRS, CDR2 YFSETQ. V was pared by 2 bases and J by 11 bases, with 7 bases of the junction left unmatched. There are 14 residues in the CDR3. This CDR3 reads CASSLAGTGGRAFF. CDR3 nucleotides: TGCGCCAGCAGCTTAGCCGGGACAGGGGGCAGGGCTTTCTTT.

This clone was seen more than once but under ten times. This chain joins TRBV2 and TRBJ1-2, with 7 nucleotides matching TRBD1. Trimming took 3 bases from V and 2 from J; bases not matched to a gene: 9. Germline V gives CDR1 SNHLY, CDR2 FYNNEI. The CDR3 covers 16 residues. In DNA, the CDR3 is TGTGCCAGCAGTGACCCCCCGGACAGGATCAACTATGGCTACACCTTC. Its translation is CASSDPPDRINYGYTF.

This chain joins TRBV7-6 and TRBJ2-3; 11 bases align to TRBD2. With 5 bases clipped from V and 6 bases from J, the junction kept 10 bases outside the gene matches. Germline loops: CDR1 SGHVS, CDR2 FNYEAQ. The CDR3 consists of 16 residues. The CDR3 nucleotides read TGTGCCAGCAGCCCCAGACTAGCGGGGCCTCGGGATACGCAGTATTTT. The encoded protein is CASSPRLAGPRDTQYF.

The CDR3 sequence: CAWSVFGGKYEQYF. Here the CDR3 DNA reads TGTGCCTGGAGTGTATTCGGGGGAAAATACGAGCAGTACTTC. This chain connects TRBV30 to TRBJ2-7, with a weak D call TRBD2 (6 bases). The V gene's germline CDR1 is GTSNPN and CDR2 SVGIG (reference sequence). The CDR3 loop spans 14 amino acids. V dropped 0 bases and J dropped 4 bases, with 13 bases sitting between them.

The chain links TRBV6-6 to TRBJ1-1; unclear D gene. Germline V gene sequence: CDR1 MNHNY, CDR2 SVGAGI (reference sequence). This CDR3 is built from 13 residues. V was pared by 0 bases and J by 7 bases, with 9 bases between. Written as DNA, the CDR3 is TGTGCCAGCAGTTACTCTGCGGAGAATGAAGCTTTCTTT. It specifies CASSYSAENEAFF.

The chain couples TRBV6-1 to TRBJ1-1, with 8 nucleotides matching TRBD1. This CDR3 is built from 16 residues. The germline gives CDR1 MNHNS, CDR2 SASEGT. Unmatched junction bases numbered 6, after V lost 3 bases and J lost 0 bases. This CDR3 is CASSDRTGTMNTEAFF. The DNA of the CDR3 is TGTGCCAGCAGTGACCGGACAGGGACCATGAACACTGAAGCTTTCTTT.

The V call is TRBV21-1, the J call TRBJ1-2; TRBD1 is the table's D call and was not checked against the DNA. TRBV21-1 is tagged as a pseudogene. The CDR3 is made up of 14 amino acids. CDR3 coding DNA: TGTGCCAGCACCCAAGACAGGGAGGAGAATGGCTACACCTTC. This translates into CASTQDREENGYTF.

The V call is TRBV29-1, the J call TRBJ1-3; D perhaps matches TRBD1 (5 bases). The CDR3 extends over 12 amino acids. Germline CDR1 SQVTM, CDR2 ANQGSEA. V lost 8 bases and J 1 base, leaving 9 bases between the germline ends. The chain's CDR3 is CSYGGSGNTIYF. CDR3 in DNA: TGCAGCTACGGGGGGTCTGGAAACACCATATATTTT.

This clone has just a few counts. V is TRBV2 and J is TRBJ2-7; D is possibly TRBD1 (6 bases). V gave up 2 bases and J gave up 2 bases, with 16 bases separating them. Germline values: CDR1 SNHLY, CDR2 FYNNEI. This CDR3 region has 16 residues. The CDR3 is CASSERSWDIPYEQYF. CDR3 nucleotide sequence: TGTGCCAGCAGTGAAAGGTCGTGGGACATCCCCTACGAGCAGTACTTC.

The J gene is TRBJ2-7, the V gene TRBV10-3; D is uncertain. Trimming removed 3 bases from V and 2 bases from J, with 11 bases in between. The CDR3 is 14 residues long. Germline assignment: CDR1 ENHRY and CDR2 SYGVKD. DNA of the CDR3: TGTGCCATCAGTGAATTCATGGCCGCCTACGAGCAGTACTTC. Translation: CAISEFMAAYEQYF.

V gene TRBV5-1 combines with J gene TRBJ2-5; the match to TRBD1 covers 7 bases. V trimming: 0 bases; J trimming: 2 bases; junction bases outside the gene matches: 7. Germline values: CDR1 SGHRS, CDR2 YFSETQ. The length of the CDR3 is 16 residues. In nucleotides, the CDR3 is TGCGCCAGCAGCTTGGGAGTGGGCAGGGGGCAAGAGACCCAGTACTTC. Translated: CASSLGVGRGQETQYF.

The chain couples TRBV4-2 to TRBJ2-1; TRBD1 aligns across 7 bases. Germline V gene data show CDR1 as LGHNA and CDR2 as YNFKEQ. The CDR3 runs to 17 residues. V shed 0 bases and J 0 bases; nucleotides not matched to a gene: 5. The CDR3 is CASSQDLAGGSYNEQFF. The CDR3 DNA is TGTGCCAGCAGCCAAGATCTAGCAGGGGGCTCCTACAATGAGCAGTTCTTC.

This clone was seen only a few times. V and J are TRBV6-5 and TRBJ2-1; 7 nucleotides match TRBD2. Per germline, CDR1 MNHEY and CDR2 SVGAGI. V lost 4 bases, J lost 9 bases, and 3 bases stayed unmatched. CDR3 length: 12 residues. CDR3 protein: CASSLGRGEQFF. The CDR3 DNA reads TGTGCCAGCAGTTTGGGGAGGGGTGAGCAGTTCTTC.

This clone was observed a few times. This likely comes from a read error, as the CDR3 has no conserved phenylalanine or tryptophan at its end. No DNA is shown, since the ends of the CDR3 on it are uncertain; the CDR3 is the one TCRdb lists. This chain uses TRBV7-9 with TRBJ2-7; no check of the table's D call, TRBD2, against the DNA was made. The CDR3 numbers 13 amino acids, ends counted. Germline CDR1 is SEHNR and CDR2 is FQNEAQ (reference sequence). The CDR3 region is CASSSWTSGNQLL.

This chain links TRBV4-1 with TRBJ2-3; 7 positions agree with TRBD2. V lost 1 base and J lost 9; bases outside the gene matches: 7. Germline V gene sequence: CDR1 MGHRA, CDR2 YSYEKL. This CDR3 contains 14 residues. CDR3 amino acids: CASSQGESGRTQYF. CDR3 sequence (DNA): TGCGCCAGCAGCCAAGGAGAATCCGGGAGGACGCAGTATTTT.

This clone occurred a few times. J is TRBJ2-4 and V is TRBV2; 8 bases fit TRBD1. Losses at the gene ends were 2 bases for V and 9 bases for J; bases not matched to a gene: 6. The CDR3 sequence is 14 residues long. The germline V gene encodes CDR1 SNHLY and CDR2 FYNNEI. CDR3: CASSEIGQGSIQYF. The CDR3 nucleotides are TGTGCCAGCAGTGAAATAGGACAGGGAAGCATTCAGTACTTC.

The J gene is TRBJ1-1, the V gene TRBV7-9; 9 positions match TRBD1. Looked up from germline, CDR1 is SEHNR and CDR2 is FQNEAQ (reference sequence). The CDR3 extends over 16 amino acids. J lost 8 bases, V lost 3 bases, and 13 bases had no gene match. CDR3 sequence (DNA): TGTGCCAGCAGCTTGGTCCGGGACAGGGTCTCTGGGGAAGCTTTCTTT. Its translation is CASSLVRDRVSGEAFF.

The chain has TRBV6-1 and TRBJ1-2, with TRBD1 matching 8 bases. The junction had 8 bases not matched to a gene; V was cut back by 7 bases and J by 7 bases. Germline CDR1 is MNHNS and CDR2 is SASEGT. This CDR3 region has 13 residues. CDR3 sequence (DNA): TGTGCCAGCACTCCTACAGGGGGAAGTGGCTACACCTTC. It encodes CASTPTGGSGYTF.

The rearrangement joins TRBV7-9 to TRBJ2-7, with a tentative D call TRBD2 (6 bases). The CDR3 sequence is 15 residues long. Trimming shortened V by 1 base and J by 7 bases, and 17 bases separated the two germline ends. CDR1 and CDR2 (germline): SEHNR, FQNEAQ (reference sequence). As DNA, the CDR3 is TGTGCCAGCAGCTTAGGGGGAGGACCCCCCTGGGAGCAGTACTTC. Its protein is CASSLGGGPPWEQYF.

The genes are TRBV30 and TRBJ2-6, with 8 bases that match TRBD1. In germline, CDR1 is GTSNPN, CDR2 SVGIG (reference sequence). This CDR3 has 15 residues. Germline trimming cut 4 bases from V and 2 bases from J; bases unmatched to any gene: 4. Written as DNA, the CDR3 is TGTGCCTGGATCGCAGGGGGCGCTGGGGCCAACGTCCTGACTTTC. Residues: CAWIAGGAGANVLTF.

CDR3 in amino acids: CASSQDRDTGELFF. DNA of the CDR3: TGTGCCAGCAGCCAAGATCGGGACACCGGGGAGCTGTTTTTT. The chain recombines TRBV4-2 with TRBJ2-2; D gene unclear. Trimming removed 0 bases at V and 3 bases at J, with 5 bases between. The CDR3 runs 14 residues. Germline CDR1 and CDR2: LGHNA and YNFKEQ.

The rearrangement uses TRBV30 and TRBJ2-7; possible D gene TRBD1, 5 bases. Trimming took 8 bases from V and 7 from J, leaving 15 bases between them. The V gene's germline CDR1 is GTSNPN and CDR2 SVGIG (reference sequence). This CDR3 spans 11 amino acids. The CDR3 sequence is CAVPYKGEQYF. CDR3 in DNA: TGTGCCGTCCCCTACAAGGGGGAGCAGTACTTC.

This clone has more than one count but fewer than ten. The J gene is TRBJ1-5, the V gene TRBV10-2; 9 nucleotides align to TRBD1. This CDR3 is 13 amino acids long. Trimming cost V 11 bases and J 6 bases; bases outside gene matches: 8. Germline loops: CDR1 WSHSY, CDR2 SAAADI. As DNA, the CDR3 is TGCGCCTGTACTCGGGACAGGGCTCAGCCCCAGCATTTT. It is translated as CACTRDRAQPQHF.

There are a few counts of this clone. The chain recombines TRBV15 with TRBJ1-2; a possible D gene is TRBD1 (6 bases). This CDR3 is built from 16 residues. CDR1 LNHNV and CDR2 YYDKDF come from the germline V gene (reference sequence). Trimming cost V 1 base and J 6 bases, with 18 bases left between them. Here the CDR3 DNA reads TGTGCCACCAGCAGAGGTGTTATGGAGAGGGACAATGGCTACACCTTC. Its translation is CATSRGVMERDNGYTF. Using reference TRBV15 and TRBJ1-2 for the parts outside the CDR3, the full variable domain is DAMVIQNPRYQVTQFGKPVTLSCSQTLNHNVMYWYQQKSSQAPKLLFHYYDKDFNNEADTPDNFQSRRPNTSFCFLDIRSPGLGDTAMYLCATSRGVMERDNGYTFGSGTRLTVV.

DNA for the CDR3: TGTGCCGTCAGCGGGATAGCAGTTTACGAGCAGTACTTC. Translated, it gives CAVSGIAVYEQYF. The chain links TRBV6-1 to TRBJ2-7; 7 bases fit TRBD2. The CDR3 totals 13 residues. Germline-derived CDR1 and CDR2 are MNHNS and SASEGT. V was pared by 11 bases and J by 4 bases, with 11 bases of the junction left unmatched.

The CDR3 loop reads CASSSTGGKDEQYF. The CDR3 coding sequence is TGTGCCAGCAGTAGTACCGGAGGAAAGGACGAGCAGTACTTC. This sequence joins TRBV27 and TRBJ2-7, with D possibly being TRBD2 (5 bases). The V gene's germline CDR1 is MNHEY and CDR2 SMNVEV (reference sequence). The V end lost 5 bases, the J end lost 5 bases, and 16 bases lay between the germline ends. The CDR3 contains 14 residues.

This clone was observed a few times. The chain has TRBV25-1 and TRBJ1-2, with D possibly TRBD1 on 5 matching bases. The length of the CDR3 is 15 residues. V lost 5 bases to trimming and J lost 4 bases, with 17 bases between them. The germline gives CDR1 MGHDK, CDR2 SYGVNS. The CDR3 loop is CASSTSQGAVYGYTF. CDR3 nucleotides: TGTGCCAGCAGTACCTCACAAGGGGCGGTCTATGGCTACACCTTC.

This clone occurred once. The chain joins TRBV6-1 to TRBJ2-7, with D tentatively TRBD2 (6 bases). V lost 2 bases to trimming and J lost 4 bases, with 15 bases between them. The CDR3 is 15 residues long. Germline CDR1 and CDR2: MNHNS and SASEGT. For the CDR3, the DNA is TGTGCCAGCAGTGAACGAATGGGGGGTGGATACGAGCAGTACTTC. Its translation is CASSERMGGGYEQYF.

The gene calls are TRBV28 and TRBJ2-7, with 10 bases aligning to TRBD2. The CDR3 is 14 residues long. V was pared by 6 bases and J by 4 bases, with 6 bases of the junction left unmatched. CDR1 and CDR2 from the germline V gene are MDHEN and SYDVKM. The CDR3 reads CASRKREGRYEQYF. The CDR3 DNA reads TGTGCCAGCAGGAAGCGGGAGGGCCGATACGAGCAGTACTTC.

CDR3 sequence reads: CASSFFSTDTQYF. The CDR3 nucleotides read TGTGCCAGCAGCTTCTTCTCCACAGATACGCAGTATTTT. V is TRBV5-6 and J is TRBJ2-3; no firm D call. The CDR3 runs 13 residues. Looked up from germline, CDR1 is SGHDT and CDR2 is YYEEEE. The V end lost 2 bases, the J end lost 2 bases, and 6 bases lay between the germline ends. Variable domain in full (rest from reference TRBV5-6 and TRBJ2-3): DAGVTQSPTHLIKTRGQQVTLRCSPKSGHDTVSWYQQALGQGPQFIFQYYEEEERQRGNFPDRFSGHQFPNYSSELNVNALLLGDSALYLCASSFFSTDTQYFGPGTRLTVL.

This clone was observed a few times. The chain recombines TRBV14 with TRBJ2-7, with D hard to call. The ends were cut back, 3 bases at V and 0 bases at J, with 12 bases in the middle. The CDR3 totals 15 residues. Germline V gives CDR1 SGHDN, CDR2 FVKESK. CDR3 DNA sequence: TGTGCCAGCAGCCAGGGCTCAGGATTCTCCTACGAGCAGTACTTC. It encodes CASSQGSGFSYEQYF.